This TCR beta chain was retrieved from a study of blood T cell repertoires in COVID-19. This CDR3 comprises 15 residues. Germline assignment: CDR1 SGHTA and CDR2 FQGTGA. The junction had 6 bases not matched to a gene; V was cut back by 5 bases and J by 0 bases. Per the original methods: Nucleated cell counts were estimated from reference gene primer amplification. The protocol was immunoSEQ multiplex PCR, while the TCRdb copy is restricted to in-frame clones and leaves out a portion. That table supplies the V and J calls and clone size; D and trimming were determined from the DNA. This table holds 250,000 to 300,000 clones, roughly 86% found once. Followed longitudinally, the Seattle patients had been enrolled during active infection.

The sequence came from a woman in her twenties or thirties with COVID-19, enrolled during active disease. The chain couples TRBV7-3 to TRBJ2-7; 8 nucleotides align to TRBD2. The specimen was peripheral blood. The CDR3 reads CASSLRGGLSYEQYF. CDR3 nucleotides: TGTGCCAGCAGCCTACGCGGGGGGCTCTCCTACGAGCAGTACTTC.